The 2 T cell receptor beta chains below come from one sample, sequenced in a study of blood T cell repertoires in COVID-19. The assay was immunoSEQ multiplex PCR, and TCRdb's table has in-frame clones only and misses some. In the table there are under 250,000 clones, about 86% of which are singletons. Input material: peripheral blood. These receptors were taken from a woman younger than 45 who had recovered from COVID-19.

A single count supports this clone. V usage is TRBV30 and J usage is TRBJ1-6; the D gene is possibly TRBD1 (6 bases). The CDR3 is 14 amino acids. V was clipped by 3 bases and J by 7 bases, with 13 bases between them. In germline, CDR1 is GTSNPN, CDR2 SVGIG (reference sequence). The CDR3 DNA sequence: TGTGCCTGGAGCCATTCAGGGACAAATTCACCCCTCCACTTT. Its protein is CAWSHSGTNSPLHF.

The rearrangement joins TRBV7-2 to TRBJ1-5; 10 bases match TRBD1. Germline CDR1 is SGHTA and CDR2 is FQGNSA. The V segment lost 6 bases and the J segment 5 bases; nucleotides outside the gene matches: 4. The CDR3 covers 14 residues. The CDR3 protein is CASRTGTGDQPQHF. The CDR3 DNA sequence: TGTGCCAGCAGAACCGGGACAGGGGATCAGCCCCAGCATTTT.